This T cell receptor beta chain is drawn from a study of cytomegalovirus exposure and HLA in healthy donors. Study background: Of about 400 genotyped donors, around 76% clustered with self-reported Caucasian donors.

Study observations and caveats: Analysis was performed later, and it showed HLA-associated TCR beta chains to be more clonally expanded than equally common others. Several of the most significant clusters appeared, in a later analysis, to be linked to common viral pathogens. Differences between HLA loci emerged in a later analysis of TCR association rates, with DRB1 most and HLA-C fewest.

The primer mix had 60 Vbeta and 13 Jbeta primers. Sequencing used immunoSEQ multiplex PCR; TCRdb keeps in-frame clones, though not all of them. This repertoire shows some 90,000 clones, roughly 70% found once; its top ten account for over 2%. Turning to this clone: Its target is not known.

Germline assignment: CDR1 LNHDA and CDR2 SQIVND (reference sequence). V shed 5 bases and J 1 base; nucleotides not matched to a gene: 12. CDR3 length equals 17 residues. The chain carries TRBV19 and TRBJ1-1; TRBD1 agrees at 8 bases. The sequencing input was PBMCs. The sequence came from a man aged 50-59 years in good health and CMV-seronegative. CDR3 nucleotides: TGTGCCAGTAGTGTGGGACAGGCCAGGTATTCGAACACTGAAGCTTTCTTT. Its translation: CASSVGQARYSNTEAFF.